The present TCR beta chain was sequenced within a study of a mutant IDH1 vaccine in newly diagnosed glioma. Germline V lookup: CDR1 SGHRS, CDR2 YFSETQ. Trimming shortened V by 2 bases and J by 3 bases, and 11 bases separated the two germline ends. There are 14 residues in the CDR3. Time point in this sample: baseline, week 1 (first vaccination visit). Specified treatment: pre-vaccination baseline after standard-of-care therapy. Astrocytomas that were new, WHO grade 3 or 4, IDH1-mutant and ATRX-lost were present in the donors. Only in-frame clones appear in the TCRdb table, and some are missing; sequencing was by immunoSEQ multiplex PCR. The table lists about 98,000 clones, approximately 90% of them singletons.

The TCR comes from a woman aged 50 to 60 with glioma. The chain recombines TRBV5-1 with TRBJ1-2; D is ambiguous. Material: PBMCs, obtained from a glioma patient treated with radiotherapy, temozolomide or both. CDR3 sequence (DNA): TGCGCCAGCAGCTTAGTAGGCAGCGACTATGGCTACACCTTC. Amino acid sequence: CASSLVGSDYGYTF. Combining the CDR3 with reference TRBV5-1 and TRBJ1-2 gives the whole variable domain KAGVTQTPRYLIKTRGQQVTLSCSPISGHRSVSWYQQTPGQGLQFLFEYFSETQRNKGNFPGRFSGRQFSNSRSEMNVSTLELGDSALYLCASSLVGSDYGYTFGSGTRLTVV.